A selection of T cell receptor beta chains follows, all from one sample in a study of cytomegalovirus exposure and HLA in healthy donors. Assay used: immunoSEQ multiplex PCR; TCRdb lists only in-frame clones, some missing. The data hold 100,000 to 150,000 clones, with 90% to 95% observed a single time. Material: PBMCs. The receptors were gathered from a woman younger than 30 in good health and CMV-seronegative. CDR3s include the opening cysteine and the closing phenylalanine or tryptophan. D genes are given only for firm matches. The listing skips clone size in some rows; elsewhere it reads once, few, many or a size class.

v_gene,j_gene,d_gene,abundance,CDR3aa,CDR3nt
TRBV5-1,TRBJ2-1,.,.,CASSLGPSENEQFF,TGCGCCAGCAGCTTGGGTCCCTCCGAGAATGAGCAGTTCTTC
TRBV11-2,TRBJ2-3,.,.,CASSLPTISKTTDTQYF,TGTGCCAGCAGCTTACCCACAATATCAAAAACGACAGATACGCAGTATTTT
TRBV28,TRBJ1-5,TRBD1,.,CASSYRGASQPQHF,TGTGCCAGCAGTTACAGGGGGGCGAGTCAGCCCCAGCATTTT
TRBV5-1,TRBJ2-7,TRBD1,.,CASSTRDSYSYEQYF,TGCGCCAGCAGCACCCGGGACAGTTATTCCTACGAGCAGTACTTC
TRBV30,TRBJ2-3,TRBD2,.,CAWRAGVGADTQYF,TGTGCCTGGCGAGCGGGAGTGGGAGCAGATACGCAGTATTTT
TRBV7-8,TRBJ2-7,.,.,CASSLDAESSYEQYF,TGTGCCAGCAGCTTAGATGCTGAGAGCTCCTACGAGCAGTACTTC
TRBV18,TRBJ2-1,.,.,CASSPPGLDIKEQFF,TGTGCCAGCTCACCACCGGGACTGGACATCAAGGAGCAGTTCTTC
TRBV18,TRBJ2-7,TRBD1,.,CASSPPNSLGQGDEQYF,TGTGCCAGCTCACCACCCAATTCTTTGGGACAGGGGGACGAGCAGTACTTC
TRBV5-1,TRBJ1-3,.,.,CASKRGSGNTIYF,TGCGCCAGCAAGCGGGGGTCTGGAAACACCATATATTTT
TRBV4-1,TRBJ1-5,TRBD1,.,CASSSYGQGGQPQHF,TGCGCCAGCAGCTCCTACGGACAGGGCGGGCAGCCCCAGCATTTT
TRBV6-1,TRBJ2-7,.,.,CASSEVGGPYEQYF,TGTGCCAGCAGTGAAGTGGGGGGACCCTACGAGCAGTACTTC
TRBV10-2,TRBJ2-2,.,once,CASSEWAGPGELFF,TGCGCCAGCAGTGAGTGGGCAGGGCCCGGGGAGCTGTTTTTT
TRBV2,TRBJ1-4,TRBD1,.,CASSWDRNEKLFF,TGTGCCAGCAGTTGGGACAGGAATGAAAAACTGTTTTTT
TRBV27,TRBJ1-1,.,.,CASSSVGAGLTEAFF,TGTGCCAGCAGTTCCGTGGGGGCAGGGCTCACTGAAGCTTTCTTT
TRBV6-6,TRBJ2-7,TRBD1,.,CASSFRDSPYEQYF,TGTGCCAGCAGCTTTCGGGACAGCCCCTACGAGCAGTACTTC